Each of the 3 T cell receptor beta chains below was sequenced from the same sample in a study of blood T cells in healthy people across ages. A sample-barcoded 5' primer and a J-beta primer mix were used in a second PCR of about 6 to 11 cycles. MiXCR, applied by TCRdb to the 5' RACE reads, yields one record per CDR3 protein. The profile shows around 1,000,000 distinct CDR3 sequences, around 27% of them singletons. This sample was also put to use in a study of T cells of mothers and their children.

The source material was blood. Receptor source: a girl aged 2 to 9 in good health.

The table lists this clonotype with a few counts. This rearrangement joins TRBV20-1 to TRBJ2-1; 9 bases are a match to TRBD2. The CDR3 runs to 16 residues. CDR1 and CDR2 from the germline V gene are DFQATT and SNEGSKA (reference sequence). CDR3 DNA sequence: TGCAGAGCGACTAGCGGTACACCGAGCTCCTACAATGAGCAGTTCTTC. Translation: CRATSGTPSSYNEQFF.

This chain joins TRBV10-3 and TRBJ2-7; TRBD2 aligns across 13 bases. V shed 0 bases, J shed 1 base, and the junction held 3 bases outside the gene matches. Germline loops: CDR1 ENHRY, CDR2 SYGVKD. CDR3 size: 17 residues. The CDR3 DNA reads as TGTGCCATCAGTGAGTCGACTAGCGGGGGGTTATCCTACGAGCAGTACTTC. Translation: CAISESTSGGLSYEQYF.

The chain joins TRBV9 to TRBJ2-4; D is perhaps TRBD1 (5 bases). V lost 7 bases, J lost 8 bases, and 22 bases lay in between. Germline V gene data show CDR1 as SGDLS and CDR2 as YYNGEE. The CDR3 totals 15 residues. CDR3 nucleotide sequence: TGTGCCAGCTCATTCGGTGCTTTTAAAGGGGACATTCAGTACTTC. Translating gives CASSFGAFKGDIQYF.